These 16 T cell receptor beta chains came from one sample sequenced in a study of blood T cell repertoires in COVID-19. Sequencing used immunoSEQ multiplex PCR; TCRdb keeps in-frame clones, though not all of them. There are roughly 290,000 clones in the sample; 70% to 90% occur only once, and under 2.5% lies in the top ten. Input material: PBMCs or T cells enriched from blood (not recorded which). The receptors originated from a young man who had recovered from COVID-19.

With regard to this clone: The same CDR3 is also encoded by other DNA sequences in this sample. Written as DNA, the CDR3 is TGTGCCTGGAGGGTTTGGCGGGGGGGCAGGGAGACCCAGTACTTC. This codes for CAWRVWRGGRETQYF. The gene calls are TRBV30 and TRBJ2-5; TRBD2 matches at 9 bases. Germline CDR1 reads GTSNPN; CDR2 reads SVGIG (reference sequence). V was pared by 3 bases and J by 5 bases, with 10 bases of the junction left unmatched. The CDR3 length is 15 residues. Together with reference TRBV30 and TRBJ2-5, the CDR3 gives the full variable domain: SQTIHQWPATLVQPVGSPLSLECTVEGTSNPNLYWYRQAAGRGLQLLFYSVGIGQISSEVPQNLSASRPQDRQFILSSKKLLLSDSGFYLCAWRVWRGGRETQYFGPGTRLLVL.

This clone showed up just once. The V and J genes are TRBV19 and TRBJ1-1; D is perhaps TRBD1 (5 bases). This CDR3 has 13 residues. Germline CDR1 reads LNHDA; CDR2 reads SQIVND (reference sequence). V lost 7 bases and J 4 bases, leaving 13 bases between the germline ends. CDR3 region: CASTVQGFTEAFF. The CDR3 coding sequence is TGTGCCAGTACGGTGCAGGGCTTCACTGAAGCTTTCTTT.

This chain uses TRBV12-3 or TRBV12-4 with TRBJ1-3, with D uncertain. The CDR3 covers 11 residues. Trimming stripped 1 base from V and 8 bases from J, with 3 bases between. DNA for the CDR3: TGTGCCAGCAGTTTAGGCGACACCATATATTTT. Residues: CASSLGDTIYF.

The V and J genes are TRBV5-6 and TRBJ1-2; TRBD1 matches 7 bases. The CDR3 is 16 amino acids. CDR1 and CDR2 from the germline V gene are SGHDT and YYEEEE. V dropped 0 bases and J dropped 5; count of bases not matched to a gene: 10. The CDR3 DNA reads TGTGCCAGCAGCTTGGTAGTCCAGGGGGACGGGTATGGCTACACCTTC. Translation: CASSLVVQGDGYGYTF.

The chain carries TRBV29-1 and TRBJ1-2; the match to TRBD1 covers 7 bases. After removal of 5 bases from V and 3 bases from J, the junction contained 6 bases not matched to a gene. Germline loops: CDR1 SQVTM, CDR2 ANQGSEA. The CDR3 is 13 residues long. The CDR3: CSVFRDSDYGYTF. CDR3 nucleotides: TGCAGCGTTTTCCGGGACAGCGACTATGGCTACACCTTC.

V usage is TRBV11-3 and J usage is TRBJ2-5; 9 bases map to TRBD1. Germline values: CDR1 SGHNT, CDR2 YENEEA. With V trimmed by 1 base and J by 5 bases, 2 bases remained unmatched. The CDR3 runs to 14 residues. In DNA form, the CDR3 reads TGTGCCAGCAGCTTAGGAGACAGGGGGGAGACCCAGTACTTC. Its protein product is CASSLGDRGETQYF.

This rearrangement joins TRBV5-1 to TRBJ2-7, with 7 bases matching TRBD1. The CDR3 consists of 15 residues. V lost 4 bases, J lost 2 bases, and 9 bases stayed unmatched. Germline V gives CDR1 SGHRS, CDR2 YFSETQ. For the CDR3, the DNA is TGCGCCAGCAGCAAATCCGGGACAGTCACCTACGAGCAGTACTTC. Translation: CASSKSGTVTYEQYF. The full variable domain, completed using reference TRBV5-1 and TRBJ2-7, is KAGVTQTPRYLIKTRGQQVTLSCSPISGHRSVSWYQQTPGQGLQFLFEYFSETQRNKGNFPGRFSGRQFSNSRSEMNVSTLELGDSALYLCASSKSGTVTYEQYFGPGTRLTVT.

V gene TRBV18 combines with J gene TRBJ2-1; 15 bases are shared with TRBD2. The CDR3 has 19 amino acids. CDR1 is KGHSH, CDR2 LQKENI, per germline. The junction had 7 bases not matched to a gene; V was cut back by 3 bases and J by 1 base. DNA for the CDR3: TGTGCCAGCTCACCTGCGGGACTAGCGGGGGGAGGGTCCTACAATGAGCAGTTCTTC. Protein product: CASSPAGLAGGGSYNEQFF. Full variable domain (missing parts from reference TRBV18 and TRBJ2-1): NAGVMQNPRHLVRRRGQEARLRCSPMKGHSHVYWYRQLPEEGLKFMVYLQKENIIDESGMPKERFSAEFPKEGPSILRIQQVVRGDSAAYFCASSPAGLAGGGSYNEQFFGPGTRLTVL.

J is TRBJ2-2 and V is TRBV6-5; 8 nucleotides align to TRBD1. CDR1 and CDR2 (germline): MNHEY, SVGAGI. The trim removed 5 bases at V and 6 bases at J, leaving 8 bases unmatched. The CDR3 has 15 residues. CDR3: CASSKSGQGPGELFF. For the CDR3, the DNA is TGTGCCAGCAGTAAGTCCGGACAGGGCCCCGGGGAGCTGTTTTTT.

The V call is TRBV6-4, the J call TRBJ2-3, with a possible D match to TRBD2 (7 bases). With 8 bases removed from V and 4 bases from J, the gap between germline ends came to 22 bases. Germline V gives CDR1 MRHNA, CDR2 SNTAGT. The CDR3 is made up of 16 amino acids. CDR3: CASSNLGGAFADTQYF. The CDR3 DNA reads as TGTGCCAGCTCCAACCTAGGGGGGGCTTTCGCAGATACGCAGTATTTT.

The CDR3 nucleotides read TGTGCCAGCAGTTACGCGGGGTATGATGGCTACACCTTC. Translated, it gives CASSYAGYDGYTF. V usage is TRBV6-5 and J usage is TRBJ1-2, with D unresolved. The V end lost 2 bases, the J end lost 6 bases, and 10 bases lay between the germline ends. The CDR3 contains 13 residues. Per germline, CDR1 MNHEY and CDR2 SVGAGI.

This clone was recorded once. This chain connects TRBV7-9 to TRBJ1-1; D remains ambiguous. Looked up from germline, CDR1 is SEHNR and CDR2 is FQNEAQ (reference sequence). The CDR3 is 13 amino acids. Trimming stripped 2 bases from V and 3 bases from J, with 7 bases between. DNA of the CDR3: TGTGCCAGCAGCTTAAACACCCACACTGAAGCTTTCTTT. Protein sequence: CASSLNTHTEAFF.

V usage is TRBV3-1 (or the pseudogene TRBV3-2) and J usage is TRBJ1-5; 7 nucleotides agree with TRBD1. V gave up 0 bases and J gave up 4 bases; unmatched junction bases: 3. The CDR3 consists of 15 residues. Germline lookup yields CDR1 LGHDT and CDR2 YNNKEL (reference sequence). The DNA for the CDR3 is TGTGCCAGCAGCCAAGAAAGACAGGGAAATCAGCCCCAGCATTTT. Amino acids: CASSQERQGNQPQHF.

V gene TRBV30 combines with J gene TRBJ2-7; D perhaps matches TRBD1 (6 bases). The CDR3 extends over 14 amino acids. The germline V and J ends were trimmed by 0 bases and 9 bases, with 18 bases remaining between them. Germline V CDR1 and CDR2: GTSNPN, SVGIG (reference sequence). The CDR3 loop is CAWSVGGTTFGQYF. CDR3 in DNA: TGTGCCTGGAGTGTTGGTGGGACAACCTTTGGGCAGTACTTC.

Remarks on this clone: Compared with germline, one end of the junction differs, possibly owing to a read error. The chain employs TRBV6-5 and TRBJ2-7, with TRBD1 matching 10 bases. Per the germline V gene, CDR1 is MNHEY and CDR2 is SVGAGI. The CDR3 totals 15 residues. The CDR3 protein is CASGYRTGGSYEQYF. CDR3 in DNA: TGTGCCAGCGGTTATAGGACAGGGGGTTCCTACGAGCAGTACTTC.

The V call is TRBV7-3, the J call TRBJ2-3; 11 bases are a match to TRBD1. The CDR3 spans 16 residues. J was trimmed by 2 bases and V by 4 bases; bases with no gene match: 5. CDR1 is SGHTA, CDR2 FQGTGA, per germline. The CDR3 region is CASSSGTGGITDTQYF. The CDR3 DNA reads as TGTGCCAGCAGCTCCGGGACAGGGGGTATCACAGATACGCAGTATTTT. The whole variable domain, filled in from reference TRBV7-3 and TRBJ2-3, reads GAGVSQTPSNKVTEKGKYVELRCDPISGHTALYWYRQSLGQGPEFLIYFQGTGAADDSGLPNDRFFAVRPEGSVSTLKIQRTERGDSAVYLCASSSGTGGITDTQYFGPGTRLTVL.